The rows below give T cell receptor beta chains drawn from one sample of a study of blood T cell repertoires in COVID-19. Sequencing used immunoSEQ multiplex PCR; TCRdb keeps in-frame clones, though not all of them. This sample has about 230,000 clones, with around four fifths found just once. The sequenced sample consisted of peripheral blood. The receptor source for this set is a woman aged 65 to 85 with active or convalescent COVID-19. The CDR3 runs from the conserved cysteine through the conserved F or W. The D gene is left open where the match is weak. Clone sizes are given selectively: once, few, many, or a class where the clone is expanded.

v_call	cdr3_length	d_call	clone_size	j_call	cdr3_nt	cdr3_aa
TRBV6-5	15	TRBD1	-	TRBJ2-2	TGTGCCAGCAGACGACAGGGGGTAAACACCGGGGAGCTGTTTTTT	CASRRQGVNTGELFF
TRBV7-9	13	-	few	TRBJ1-1	TGTGCCAGCAGCTCGCAGGGAAACACTGAAGCTTTCTTT	CASSSQGNTEAFF
TRBV25-1	15	TRBD2	-	TRBJ2-3	TGTGCCAGCAGTGGTGCTAGCGGGGGGACAGATACGCAGTATTTT	CASSGASGGTDTQYF
TRBV18	13	TRBD1	-	TRBJ2-1	TGTGCCAGCTCCCAGGGACAGGACAATGAGCAGTTCTTC	CASSQGQDNEQFF
TRBV11-2	15	TRBD1	-	TRBJ1-5	TGTGCCAGCAGCACCGGGACAGGGGTCTATCAGCCCCAGCATTTT	CASSTGTGVYQPQHF
TRBV2	16	TRBD2	many	TRBJ2-1	TGTGCCAGCAGTTACGGACTAGCGGGGGATAGCAATGAGCAGTTCTTC	CASSYGLAGDSNEQFF
TRBV4-2	14	-	-	TRBJ2-7	TGTGCCAGCAGCCAAGGGGCCAGTGCCTACGAGCAGTACTTC	CASSQGASAYEQYF
TRBV9	15	-	-	TRBJ1-1	TGTGCCAGCAGCGTAGGGTCAGGTCAAAACACTGAAGCTTTCTTT	CASSVGSGQNTEAFF
TRBV9	14	-	-	TRBJ1-1	TGTGCCAGCAGCGCCCGACAGGATTCCTATGAAGCTTTCTTT	CASSARQDSYEAFF
TRBV7-2	17	-	-	TRBJ1-3	TGTGCCAGCAGCTTAGCGTCGGGGGAATTCTCTGGAAACACCATATATTTT	CASSLASGEFSGNTIYF